This T cell receptor (beta chain) came from a study of vaccination and CD4 T cells after COVID-19. Turning to the study itself: A CEFX pool, an HIV-1 Nef pool, or else no peptide went into the control cultures. Notes on the study in general: From roughly 21 to 40, the median of SARS-CoV-2-reactive clonotypes rose without reaching significance. Relatively few convalescent patients were studied; early post-infection timepoints were not included.

Sequenced with the Oncomine TCR Beta short-read assay was DNA taken from cultured CD4+ T cells. Genomic DNA from cultured CD4+ T cells was extracted. TCRdb recomputed calls from the PCR reads with MiXCR, one row per CDR3 protein. The table lists some 5,000 distinct CDR3 sequences, around 62% of them singletons, with less than 40% in the top ten. Sample treatment: roughly 10-day PBMC culture with coronavirus spike peptide pools or control peptides (ViraFEST assay). These CD4+ T cells came from an unexposed donor, sampled before the COVID-19 pandemic (2011-2018). This clonotype has only a few counts. What it binds is unknown. Between the trimmed V and J ends, which lost 1 base and 4 bases, there was a span of 14 bases. The CDR3 runs 15 residues. CDR1 is SGHDT, CDR2 YYEEEE, per germline.

The rearrangement uses TRBV5-6 and TRBJ1-2; the D is unclear. The source of this sequence is a human donor in good health. The sequenced material came from CD4+ T cells from blood, cultured in vitro. This CDR3 reads CASSLSAVGLYGYTF. The DNA for the CDR3 is TGTGCCAGCAGCTTGTCCGCGGTAGGCCTCTATGGCTACACCTTC.